A selection of T cell receptor beta chains follows, all from one sample in a study of blood T cell repertoires in COVID-19. Libraries were prepared by immunoSEQ multiplex PCR; TCRdb keeps only in-frame clonotypes and omits some of them. The sample includes hundreds of thousands of clones, 70% to 90% of them seen just once. The sample comprised peripheral blood. The source of these receptors is a man older than 75 with acute or convalescent COVID-19. The conserved cysteine and the conserved F or W are not part of the CDR3 here.

>TRBV25-1|TRBJ2-1
ASSESSGRPDEQF
>TRBV18|TRBJ2-2
ASSPTLLGNTGELF
>TRBV9|TRBJ1-2
ASSPRGDRAQYGYT
>TRBV7-3|TRBJ2-2
ASSTRTSAANTGELF
>TRBV6-6|TRBJ1-6
ASRLGEGSPLH
>TRBV28|TRBJ1-5
ASSQGELSNQPQH
>TRBV5-4|TRBJ2-3
ASSLDRTSTDTQY
>TRBV6-5|TRBJ2-1
ASSYGRDFNNEQF
>TRBV27|TRBJ1-2
ASSPNVWAAHT
>TRBV9|TRBJ2-5
ASSVDREGHQETQY
>TRBV4-2|TRBJ2-3
ASSQTPGLAVTDTQY
>TRBV9|TRBJ1-2
ASSVVGTDYGYT
>TRBV7-2|TRBJ1-5
ASSLASVGNQPQH
>TRBV10-1|TRBJ1-2
ASRGQGNYGYT
>TRBV5-1|TRBJ1-5
ASSFPGAIANQPQH
>TRBV18|TRBJ1-1
ASSPRQAEAF
>TRBV15|TRBJ2-3
ATSLVRGRDTQY
>TRBV7-9|TRBJ2-1
ASSLAGRLAGGSYNEQF
>TRBV30|TRBJ1-5
AWSVRGGQPQH
>TRBV7-8|TRBJ2-1
ASSLDRGREQF
>TRBV3-1/TRBV3-2|TRBJ2-7
ASSQVATTIYEQY
>TRBV18|TRBJ2-2
ASSQGSGNTGELF
>TRBV6-1|TRBJ1-4
ASSSGGEVAEKLF
>TRBV7-9|TRBJ2-3
ASSWDRGTDTQY
>TRBV7-2|TRBJ1-2
ASSLVDSYGYT
>TRBV7-9|TRBJ2-2
ASSAQGGTGELF
>TRBV7-2|TRBJ1-3
ASSLGVGGNTIY
>TRBV5-4|TRBJ2-4
ASSGGQGGKNIQY
>TRBV10-3|TRBJ2-3
AISESAGGRADTQY
>TRBV27|TRBJ2-5
ASRRTGSETQY
>TRBV30|TRBJ1-5
AWRDRYRGLTGNQPQH
>TRBV25-1|TRBJ2-1
ASSVSGRVNEQF
>TRBV11-3|TRBJ2-1
ASSLSGKTYNEQF
>TRBV30|TRBJ2-3
AWSPRDTQY
>TRBV30|TRBJ1-5
AWSVGNQGFGNQPQH